The 5 T cell receptor beta chains listed next were all sequenced from one sample in a study of blood T cell repertoires in COVID-19 (dated by TCRdb to 2018 to 2021). Library preparation was by the immunoSEQ multiplex PCR assay. Sourced from immuneACCESS, this table was stored by TCRdb with only in-frame sequences that have V and J called. A share of the clones is absent; for the studies checked, an unresolved V gene accounts for under half, and the remainder has no known explanation. The table for this sample lists fewer than 350,000 clones; under 95% of them were counted only once. 2.3% of the sample is held by the ten biggest clonotypes. The sample was PBMCs or T cells enriched from blood (not recorded which). These receptor sequences come from a woman aged 40 to 50 with acute COVID-19.

This rearrangement joins TRBV18 to TRBJ1-3; D is uncertain. The CDR3 runs to 15 residues. V lost 3 bases and J 0 bases, leaving 9 bases between the germline ends. Germline V gene lookup returns CDR1 KGHSH and CDR2 LQKENI. Written as DNA, the CDR3 is TGTGCCAGCTCACCCATACCGAGCTCTGGAAACACCATATATTTT. It translates to CASSPIPSSGNTIYF.

This rearrangement joins TRBV3-1 (or the pseudogene TRBV3-2) to TRBJ2-7; TRBD2 is a possible D gene (7 bases). Trimming shortened V by 2 bases and J by 5 bases, and 13 bases separated the two germline ends. The CDR3 contains 14 residues. CDR1 and CDR2 (germline): LGHDT, YNNKEL (reference sequence). The CDR3 DNA reads TGTGCCAGCAGCCAAAGGGGGGGCCCCCACGAGCAGTACTTC. This gives the protein CASSQRGGPHEQYF.

The chain combines TRBV6-5 with TRBJ2-6; D is unclear. The V and J ends lost 4 bases and 4 bases respectively, with 2 bases between them. Germline loops: CDR1 MNHEY, CDR2 SVGAGI. This CDR3 has 12 residues. The CDR3 DNA reads TGTGCCAGCAGTTCGGGGGCCAACGTCCTGACTTTC. It codes for CASSSGANVLTF.

The rearrangement uses TRBV5-1 and TRBJ1-2; a possible D gene is TRBD1 (5 bases). The CDR3 has 16 amino acids. CDR1 is SGHRS, CDR2 YFSETQ, per germline. V lost 8 bases, J lost 4 bases, and 24 bases lay in between. The CDR3 bases are TGCGCCAGGGCTGACAGTAACCGACGAAATTGCTATGGCTACACCTTC. It specifies CARADSNRRNCYGYTF. The full variable domain, rest sourced from reference TRBV5-1 and TRBJ1-2, is KAGVTQTPRYLIKTRGQQVTLSCSPISGHRSVSWYQQTPGQGLQFLFEYFSETQRNKGNFPGRFSGRQFSNSRSEMNVSTLELGDSALYLCARADSNRRNCYGYTFGSGTRLTVV.

The chain is built from TRBV27 and TRBJ1-6; 7 nucleotides line up with TRBD1. This CDR3 has 14 amino acids. Germline trimming cut 5 bases from V and 6 bases from J; bases unmatched to any gene: 4. Germline CDR1 MNHEY, CDR2 SMNVEV (reference sequence). The CDR3 protein is CASSPRQGNSPLHF. CDR3 nucleotides: TGTGCCAGCAGTCCCCGACAGGGTAATTCACCCCTCCACTTT.